The subject of this entry is one TCR beta chain. As yet, its antigen is unknown. This entry is derived from a study of cytomegalovirus exposure and HLA in healthy donors. The study's findings and limits: A later analysis linked a missense variant in DCLRE1C to the trimming of TCR beta V and J genes. Several of the most significant clusters appeared, in a later analysis, to be linked to common viral pathogens. The sole available immune exposure information was CMV serostatus. Roughly uniform sequencing depth across donors was assumed, possibly incorrectly.

Germline loops: CDR1 MNHEY, CDR2 SMNVEV (reference sequence). V was pared by 0 bases and J by 8 bases, with 13 bases between. The CDR3 length is 14 residues. PCR was performed using 60 Vbeta and 13 Jbeta primers. Sequencing was performed with immunoSEQ multiplex PCR; in TCRdb, only in-frame clones are kept and a portion is missing. This sample carries approximately 150,000 clones, more than 70% of them seen once, and the ten largest clones take approximately 10%. The sequence came from a man aged 18 to 29 in good health and CMV-seropositive. This sequence joins TRBV27 and TRBJ1-2; D possibly corresponds to TRBD1 (5 bases). Sequencing used PBMCs. The CDR3 spells CASSLSAGIGGYTF. The DNA for the CDR3 is TGTGCCAGCAGTTTATCAGCAGGGATAGGAGGCTACACCTTC.